This TCR beta chain originates from a study of blood T cell repertoires in COVID-19. Study in general: Donors in the United States, Italy and Spain gave samples during acute or convalescent COVID-19.

The repertoire was sequenced with immunoSEQ multiplex PCR; TCRdb's copy has only in-frame clones and lacks some. The profile shows more than 150,000 clones, 94% of them singletons. The CDR3 is 16 amino acids. J was trimmed by 5 bases and V by 4 bases; bases with no gene match: 9. Germline assignment: CDR1 SGHNT and CDR2 YYREEE (reference sequence). The specimen sequenced was peripheral blood. V and J are TRBV5-4 and TRBJ2-3; 11 nucleotides line up with TRBD1. The TCR comes from a man in his thirties or forties with COVID-19, enrolled during active disease. CDR3 residues: CASSQRTGGAEDTQYF. The CDR3 nucleotides read TGTGCCAGCAGCCAACGGACAGGGGGCGCAGAAGATACGCAGTATTTT. The whole variable domain, remainder taken from reference TRBV5-4 and TRBJ2-3, is ETGVTQSPTHLIKTRGQQVTLRCSSQSGHNTVSWYQQALGQGPQFIFQYYREEENGRGNFPPRFSGLQFPNYSSELNVNALELDDSALYLCASSQRTGGAEDTQYFGPGTRLTVL.